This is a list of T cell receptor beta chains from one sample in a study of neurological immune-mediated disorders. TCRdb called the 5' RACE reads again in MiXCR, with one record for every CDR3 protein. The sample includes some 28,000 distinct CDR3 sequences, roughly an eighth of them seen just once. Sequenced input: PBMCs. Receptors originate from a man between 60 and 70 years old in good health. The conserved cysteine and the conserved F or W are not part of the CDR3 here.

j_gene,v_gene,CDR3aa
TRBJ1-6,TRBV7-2,ASSWTGGSYNSPLH
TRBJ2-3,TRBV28,ASRHLTWDTQY
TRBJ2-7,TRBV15,ATSGMDRVDEQY
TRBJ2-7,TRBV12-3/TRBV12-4,ASRSPLGQLPNEQY
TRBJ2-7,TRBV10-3,AISESPGNVYYEQY
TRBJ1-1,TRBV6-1,ASNTQILAEAF
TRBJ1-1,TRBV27,ASRKQGGNTEAF
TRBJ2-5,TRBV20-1,SATGPRGTQY
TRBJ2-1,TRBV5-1,ASSGTGTYNEKF
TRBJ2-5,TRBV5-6,ASSFIIGAWETQY
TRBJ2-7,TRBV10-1,ASSDPGTGGNEQY
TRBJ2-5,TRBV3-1,ASSQGDGQETQY
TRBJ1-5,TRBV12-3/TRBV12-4,SSRFGQGESN
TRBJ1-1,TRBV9,ASSVGSDTEAF
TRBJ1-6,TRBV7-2,ASSRDRSNSPLH
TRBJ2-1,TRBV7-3,ASSWAEGYNEQF
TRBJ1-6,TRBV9,ASSPGLRNSPLH
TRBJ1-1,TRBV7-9,ASSSPIGNTEAF
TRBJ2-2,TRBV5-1,ASTRLAGAGELF
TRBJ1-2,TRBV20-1,SARDLWTGSYGYT
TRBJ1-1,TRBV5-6,ASSQTGQLMNTEAF
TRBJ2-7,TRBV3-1,ASSQRDRAKHPHYEQY
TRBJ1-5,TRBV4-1,ASRRPGNSNQPQH
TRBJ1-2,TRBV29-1,SVGTGGGYT
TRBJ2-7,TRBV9,ASSSYLQGEQY
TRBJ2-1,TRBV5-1,ASSLAAGFSEQF
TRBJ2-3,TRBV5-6,ASSLVLASGTDTQY
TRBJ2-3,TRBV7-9,ASSRAAGALADTQY
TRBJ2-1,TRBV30,AWKHEREVVNEQF
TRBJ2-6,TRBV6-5,ASSPRTGPSGANVLT
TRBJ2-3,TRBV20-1,SALEGPTDTQY
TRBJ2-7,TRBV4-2,ASSQVLAGDYEQY
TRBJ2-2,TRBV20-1,SARSLTSGSSGELF
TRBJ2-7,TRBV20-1,SAAGGGRVYEQY
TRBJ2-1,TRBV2,ASSDPDFVSSLAEQF
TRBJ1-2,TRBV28,ASSSTGKFPFYGYT
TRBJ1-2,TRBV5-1,ASSPTKGYGYT
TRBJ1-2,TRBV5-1,ASSLDGQTYGYT
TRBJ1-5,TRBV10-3,AIRGTFYQPQH
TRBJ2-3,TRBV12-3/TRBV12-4,ASSWQGVDTQY
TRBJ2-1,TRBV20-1,SAQPGQGANEQF
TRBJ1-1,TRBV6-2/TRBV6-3,ASSYTELTEAF
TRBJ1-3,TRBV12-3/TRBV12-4,ASRRLSTGNTIY
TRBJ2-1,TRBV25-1,ASSELGIYNEQF
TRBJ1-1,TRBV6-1,ASSRTGNEAF
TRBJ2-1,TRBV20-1,SAGGLAVDEQF
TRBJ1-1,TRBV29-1,SVGGARGAMNTEAF
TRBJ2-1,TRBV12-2,ASRLVLAGAYFNEQF
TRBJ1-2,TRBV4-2,ASSQGDGGGYT